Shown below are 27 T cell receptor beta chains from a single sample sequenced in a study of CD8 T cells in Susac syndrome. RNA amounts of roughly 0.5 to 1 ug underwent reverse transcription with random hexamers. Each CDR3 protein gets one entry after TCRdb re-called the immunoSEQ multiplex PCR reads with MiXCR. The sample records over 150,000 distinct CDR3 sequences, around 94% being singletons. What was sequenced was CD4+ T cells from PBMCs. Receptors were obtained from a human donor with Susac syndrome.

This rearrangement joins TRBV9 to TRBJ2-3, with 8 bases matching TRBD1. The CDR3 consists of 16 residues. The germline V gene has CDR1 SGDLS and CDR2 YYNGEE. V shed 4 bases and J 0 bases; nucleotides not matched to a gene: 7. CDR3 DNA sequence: TGTGCCAGCAGCCGGGGGACAGGCATAAGCACAGATACGCAGTATTTT. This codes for CASSRGTGISTDTQYF. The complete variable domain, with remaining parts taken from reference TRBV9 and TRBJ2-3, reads DSGVTQTPKHLITATGQRVTLRCSPRSGDLSVYWYQQSLDQGLQFLIQYYNGEERAKGNILERFSAQQFPDLHSELNLSSLELGDSALYFCASSRGTGISTDTQYFGPGTRLTVL.

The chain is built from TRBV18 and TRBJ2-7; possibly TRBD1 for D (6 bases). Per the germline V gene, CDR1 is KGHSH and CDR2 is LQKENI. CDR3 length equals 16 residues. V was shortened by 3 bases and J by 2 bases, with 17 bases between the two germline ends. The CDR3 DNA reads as TGTGCCAGCTCACCGCCGGGACACCAGGGGACCTACGAGCAGTACTTC. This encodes CASSPPGHQGTYEQYF.

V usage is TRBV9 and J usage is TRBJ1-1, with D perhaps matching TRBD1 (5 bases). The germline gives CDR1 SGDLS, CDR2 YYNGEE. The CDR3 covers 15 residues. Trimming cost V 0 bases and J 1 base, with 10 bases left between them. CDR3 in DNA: TGTGCCAGCAGCGTAGGCGGGGCAGAGAACACTGAAGCTTTCTTT. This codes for CASSVGGAENTEAFF.

DNA of the CDR3: TGTGCCAGCAGCAAAGCGGACAGGGGGGTTGAAAAACTGTTTTTT. This encodes CASSKADRGVEKLFF. The rearrangement links TRBV21-1 to TRBJ1-4; the DNA was not compared with TRBD1, the D call given in the table. TRBV21-1 represents a pseudogene. The CDR3 is 15 residues long.

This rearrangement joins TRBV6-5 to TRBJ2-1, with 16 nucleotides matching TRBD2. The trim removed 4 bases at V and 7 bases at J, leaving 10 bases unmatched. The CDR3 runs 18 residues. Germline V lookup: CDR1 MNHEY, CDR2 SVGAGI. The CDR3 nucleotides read TGTGCCAGCAGTTCCCCGGGACTAGCGGGAGGGCCGCAGAATGAGCAGTTCTTC. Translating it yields CASSSPGLAGGPQNEQFF.

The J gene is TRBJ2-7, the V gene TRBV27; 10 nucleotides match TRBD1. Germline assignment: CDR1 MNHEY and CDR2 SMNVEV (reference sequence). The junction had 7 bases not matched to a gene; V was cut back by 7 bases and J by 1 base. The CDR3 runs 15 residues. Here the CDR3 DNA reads TGTGCCAGCACTCCTCGGGGACAGGGGTCCTACGAGCAGTACTTC. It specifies CASTPRGQGSYEQYF.

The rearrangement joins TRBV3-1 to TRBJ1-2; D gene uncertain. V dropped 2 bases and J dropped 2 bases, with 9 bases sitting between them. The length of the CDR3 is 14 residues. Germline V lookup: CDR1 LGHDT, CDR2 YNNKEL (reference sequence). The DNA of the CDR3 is TGTGCCAGCAGCCAATCGGTCGCCAACTATGGCTACACCTTC. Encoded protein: CASSQSVANYGYTF.

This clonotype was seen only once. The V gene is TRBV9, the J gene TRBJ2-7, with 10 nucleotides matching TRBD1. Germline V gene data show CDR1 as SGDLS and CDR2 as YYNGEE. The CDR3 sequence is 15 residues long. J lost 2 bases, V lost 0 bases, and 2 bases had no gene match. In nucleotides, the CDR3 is TGTGCCAGCAGCGTAGCCGGGACAGGGGCCTACGAGCAGTACTTC. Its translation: CASSVAGTGAYEQYF. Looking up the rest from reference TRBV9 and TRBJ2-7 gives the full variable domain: DSGVTQTPKHLITATGQRVTLRCSPRSGDLSVYWYQQSLDQGLQFLIQYYNGEERAKGNILERFSAQQFPDLHSELNLSSLELGDSALYFCASSVAGTGAYEQYFGPGTRLTVT.

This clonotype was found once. Here the CDR3 DNA reads TGTGCCAGCAGCCAAGGTACGAGCAAGTACTTC. This codes for CASSQGTSKYF. V gene TRBV3-1 combines with J gene TRBJ2-7; D is unresolved. The V end lost 1 base, the J end lost 11 bases, and 9 bases lay between the germline ends. Germline CDR1 and CDR2: LGHDT and YNNKEL (reference sequence). CDR3 length equals 11 residues.

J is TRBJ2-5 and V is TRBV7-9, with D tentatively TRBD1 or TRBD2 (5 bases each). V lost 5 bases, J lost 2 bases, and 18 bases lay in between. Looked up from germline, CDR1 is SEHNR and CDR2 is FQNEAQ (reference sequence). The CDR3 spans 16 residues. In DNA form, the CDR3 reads TGTGCCAGCAGCCCAGAGAGGGGCTGGGGGCAAGAGACCCAGTACTTC. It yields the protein CASSPERGWGQETQYF.

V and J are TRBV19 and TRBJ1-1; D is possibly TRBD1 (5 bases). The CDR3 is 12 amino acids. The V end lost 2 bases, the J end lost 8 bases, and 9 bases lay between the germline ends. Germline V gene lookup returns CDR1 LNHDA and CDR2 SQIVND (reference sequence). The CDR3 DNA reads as TGTGCCAGTAGTATATTGGGGGTGGAAGCTTTCTTT. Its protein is CASSILGVEAFF.

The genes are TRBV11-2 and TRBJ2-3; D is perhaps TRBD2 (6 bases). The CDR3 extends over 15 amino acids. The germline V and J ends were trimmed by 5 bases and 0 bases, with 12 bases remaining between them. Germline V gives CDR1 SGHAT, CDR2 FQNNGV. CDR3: CASSIRGTSTDTQYF. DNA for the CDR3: TGTGCCAGCAGCATCCGGGGGACTAGCACAGATACGCAGTATTTT.

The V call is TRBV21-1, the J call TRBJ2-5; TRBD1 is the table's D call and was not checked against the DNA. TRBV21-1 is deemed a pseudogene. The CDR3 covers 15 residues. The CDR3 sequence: CASSNSPWGMETQYF. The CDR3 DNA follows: TGTGCCAGCAGCAATTCCCCGTGGGGCATGGAGACCCAGTACTTC.

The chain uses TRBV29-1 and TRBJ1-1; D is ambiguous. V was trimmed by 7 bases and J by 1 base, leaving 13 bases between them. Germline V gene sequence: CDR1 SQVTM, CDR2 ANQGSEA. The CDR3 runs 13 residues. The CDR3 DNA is TGCAGCGCAGCGACGAGTGAGAACACTGAAGCTTTCTTT. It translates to CSAATSENTEAFF.

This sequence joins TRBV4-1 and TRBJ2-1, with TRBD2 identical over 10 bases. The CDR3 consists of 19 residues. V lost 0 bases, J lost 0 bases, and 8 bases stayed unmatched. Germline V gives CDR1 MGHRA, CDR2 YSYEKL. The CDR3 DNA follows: TGCGCCAGCAGCCAAGACGGACTAGCGGCTTTTAGCTCCTACAATGAGCAGTTCTTC. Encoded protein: CASSQDGLAAFSSYNEQFF.

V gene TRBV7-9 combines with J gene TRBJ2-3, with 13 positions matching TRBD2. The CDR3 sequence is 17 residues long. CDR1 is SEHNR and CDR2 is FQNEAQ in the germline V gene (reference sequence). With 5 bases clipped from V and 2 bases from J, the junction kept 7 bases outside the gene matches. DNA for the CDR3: TGTGCCAGCAGCGGCTGGGGACTAGCGGGGATCACAGATACGCAGTATTTT. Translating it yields CASSGWGLAGITDTQYF.

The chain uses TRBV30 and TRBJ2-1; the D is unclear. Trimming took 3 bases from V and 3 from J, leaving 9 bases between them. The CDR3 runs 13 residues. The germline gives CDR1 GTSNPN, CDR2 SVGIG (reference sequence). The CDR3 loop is CAWSEQSYNEQFF. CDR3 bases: TGTGCCTGGAGCGAACAGAGCTACAATGAGCAGTTCTTC.

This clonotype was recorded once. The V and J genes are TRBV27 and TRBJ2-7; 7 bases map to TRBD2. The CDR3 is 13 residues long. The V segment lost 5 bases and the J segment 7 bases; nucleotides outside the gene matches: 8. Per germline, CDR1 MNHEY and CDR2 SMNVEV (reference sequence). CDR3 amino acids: CASSPRGGWEQYF. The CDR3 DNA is TGTGCCAGCAGTCCGAGGGGAGGGTGGGAGCAGTACTTC.

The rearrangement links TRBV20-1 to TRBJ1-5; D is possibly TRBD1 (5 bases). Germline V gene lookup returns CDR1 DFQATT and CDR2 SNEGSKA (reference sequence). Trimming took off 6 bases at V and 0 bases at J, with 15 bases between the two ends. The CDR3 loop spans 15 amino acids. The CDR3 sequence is CSAQDSLYSNQPQHF. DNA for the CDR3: TGCAGTGCCCAAGACAGCCTCTATAGCAATCAGCCCCAGCATTTT.

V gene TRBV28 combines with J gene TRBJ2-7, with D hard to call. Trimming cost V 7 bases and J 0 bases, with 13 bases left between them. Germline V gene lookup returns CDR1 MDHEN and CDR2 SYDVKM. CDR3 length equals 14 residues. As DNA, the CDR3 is TGTGCCAGCATGCCCCGGACGGCCTCCTACGAGCAGTACTTC. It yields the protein CASMPRTASYEQYF.

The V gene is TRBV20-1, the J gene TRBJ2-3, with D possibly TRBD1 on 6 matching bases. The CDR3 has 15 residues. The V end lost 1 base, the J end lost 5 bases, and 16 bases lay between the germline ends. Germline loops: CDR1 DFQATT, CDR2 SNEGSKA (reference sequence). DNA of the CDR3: TGCAGTGCTAGAGGTGTTAGCGAAGGGGGAGATACGCAGTATTTT. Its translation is CSARGVSEGGDTQYF.

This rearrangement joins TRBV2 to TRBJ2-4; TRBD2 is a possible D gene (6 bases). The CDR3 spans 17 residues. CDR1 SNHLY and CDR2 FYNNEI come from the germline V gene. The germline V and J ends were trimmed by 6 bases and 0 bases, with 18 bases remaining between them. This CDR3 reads CASRSRGTGVAKNIQYF. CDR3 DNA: TGTGCCAGCAGAAGTCGCGGTACGGGGGTAGCCAAAAACATTCAGTACTTC.

In DNA, the CDR3 is TGTGCCAGCAGCCAAGAGCTGATGAGGGAGCAGTACTTC. This encodes CASSQELMREQYF. This rearrangement joins TRBV3-1 to TRBJ2-7; D remains ambiguous. Trimming cost V 0 bases and J 7 bases, with 10 bases left between them. CDR3 size: 13 residues. The V gene's germline CDR1 is LGHDT and CDR2 YNNKEL (reference sequence).

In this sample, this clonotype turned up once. The CDR3 loop is CASSLDRGRTSPLHF. The CDR3 region has the DNA TGCGCCAGCAGCTTGGACAGGGGGCGTACTTCACCCCTCCACTTT. This sequence joins TRBV5-1 and TRBJ1-6; 9 bases are shared with TRBD1. The V and J ends lost 0 bases and 9 bases, in that order; junction bases with no gene match: 4. Germline assignment: CDR1 SGHRS and CDR2 YFSETQ. The CDR3 sequence is 15 residues long.

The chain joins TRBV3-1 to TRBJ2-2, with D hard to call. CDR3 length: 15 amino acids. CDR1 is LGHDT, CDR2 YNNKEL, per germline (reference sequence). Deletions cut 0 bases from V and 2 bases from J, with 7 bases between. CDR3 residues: CASSQDSTNTGELFF. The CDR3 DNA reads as TGTGCCAGCAGCCAAGACAGTACAAACACCGGGGAGCTGTTTTTT.

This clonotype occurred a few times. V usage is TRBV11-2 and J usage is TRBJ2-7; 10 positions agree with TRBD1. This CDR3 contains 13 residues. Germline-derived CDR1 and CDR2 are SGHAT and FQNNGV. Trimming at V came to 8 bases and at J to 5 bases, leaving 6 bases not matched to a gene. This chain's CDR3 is CASGRDRGDEQYF. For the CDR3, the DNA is TGTGCCAGCGGCCGGGACAGGGGCGACGAGCAGTACTTC.

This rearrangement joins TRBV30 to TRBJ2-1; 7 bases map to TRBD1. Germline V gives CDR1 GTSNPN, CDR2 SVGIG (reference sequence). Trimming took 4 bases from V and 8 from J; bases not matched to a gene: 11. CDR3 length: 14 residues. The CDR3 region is CAWNTRGLWYEQFF. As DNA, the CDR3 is TGTGCCTGGAACACAAGGGGGCTTTGGTATGAGCAGTTCTTC.